The T cell receptor beta chain described here comes from a study of shared clonotypes between healthy human individuals. There were no recent acute infections or vaccinations among the donors, who were healthy HIV-negative adults. V lost 6 bases, J lost 5 bases, and 5 bases stayed unmatched. The CDR3 totals 14 residues. In germline, CDR1 is SNHLY, CDR2 FYNNEI. Clones were sequenced by immunoSEQ multiplex PCR, and TCRdb holds only the in-frame ones, with some missing. The sample consists of approximately 500,000 clones, 90% to 97% of them appearing once. Sample: naive CD4+ T cells sorted from blood. The subset denotes: CD45RA+ positively selected. The chain employs TRBV2 and TRBJ2-1; the match to TRBD1 covers 9 bases. The source of this sequence is a woman aged 30 to 39 in good health. CDR3 protein: CASRAGQGDNEQFF. CDR3 DNA: TGTGCCAGCAGGGCGGGACAGGGAGACAATGAGCAGTTCTTC.